Sequencing of this TCR beta chain was carried out in a study of T cells in Graves' hyperthyroidism and ophthalmopathy. Stable Graves' hyperthyroidism meant no ophthalmopathy progression within 18 months. Each 10 ml fresh peripheral blood draw supplied the PBMCs. This clonotype has a count of ten or more. V dropped 0 bases and J dropped 4 bases, with 18 bases sitting between them. The CDR3 has 17 residues. Germline V CDR1 and CDR2: SEHNR, FQNEAQ (reference sequence). Amplification yielded TCR beta CDR3 regions, with RNA transcripts as the source. An initial round of RT-PCR targeting the TCR CDR3 relied on the HTBI primer set. TCRdb redid the calling of the multiplex PCR reads with MiXCR, one entry per CDR3 protein. The table has around 700,000 distinct CDR3 sequences, 30% to 40% seen once.

Sequenced sample: blood. This TCR derives from a middle-aged woman with Graves' hyperthyroidism. This chain uses TRBV7-9 with TRBJ2-5; TRBD2 is a possible D gene (5 bases). The CDR3 protein is CASSLALSSAAGETQYF. In nucleotides, the CDR3 is TGTGCCAGCAGCTTAGCCCTAAGCTCCGCGGCGGGAGAGACCCAGTACTTC.